This is a list of T cell receptor beta chains from one sample in a study of identical twins. TCRdb reanalysed the 5' RACE reads using MiXCR and keeps one entry per CDR3 protein. The data show 650,000 to 750,000 distinct CDR3 sequences, with about 20% seen just once and 4% to 4.5% held by the top ten. These data also featured in a second study, about T cells expressing NK-cell markers.

The specimen sequenced was PBMCs. These receptors were obtained from a woman aged 18-29 years in good health. Both conserved end residues are trimmed from each CDR3. The order of the fields is CDR3 protein, V gene, D gene. A D gene is named only where the DNA matches it firmly.

CDR3: ASSRGPRNEQF
V: TRBV3-1
D: NA

CDR3: ASSLGPSPLAF
V: TRBV5-1
D: NA

CDR3: ASSGRGGPETEAF
V: TRBV5-1
D: NA

CDR3: ATSRERGGELF
V: TRBV15
D: NA

CDR3: ASRLVKDPTSDEQF
V: TRBV12-2
D: NA

CDR3: ASSSISLSGANVLT
V: TRBV5-6
D: NA

CDR3: ASRGSGAGEQF
V: TRBV7-2
D: NA

CDR3: ASKKGVSYEQY
V: TRBV6-2/TRBV6-3
D: NA

CDR3: ASSSAATAERDYEQY
V: TRBV11-2
D: NA

CDR3: ASSPPRYPSGEQEEQF
V: TRBV6-2/TRBV6-3
D: TRBD2

CDR3: ASSPTGVQETQY
V: TRBV7-6
D: TRBD1

CDR3: ASSPGGGRNEQF
V: TRBV11-2
D: NA

CDR3: ASSLITLSSYNEQF
V: TRBV11-2
D: NA

CDR3: ATNNEQF
V: TRBV24-1
D: NA

CDR3: ASKPGQLNQPQH
V: TRBV6-2/TRBV6-3
D: TRBD1

CDR3: ASSGQGRGELF
V: TRBV2
D: TRBD1

CDR3: ASRTGTGVMNTEAF
V: TRBV7-2
D: TRBD1

CDR3: ASSLGQDRVTDTQY
V: TRBV7-2
D: NA

CDR3: SATTRWGSSYEQY
V: TRBV20-1
D: NA

CDR3: AISRQGLTLSH
V: TRBV10-3
D: TRBD1

CDR3: ASTGRGTNTGELF
V: TRBV5-1
D: TRBD2

CDR3: ASSLASRATRTEAF
V: TRBV7-6
D: NA

CDR3: ASSIAEYGYT
V: TRBV5-6
D: NA

CDR3: ASSPPGGGEQY
V: TRBV5-5
D: NA

CDR3: ASRAEDRANQPQH
V: TRBV6-1
D: TRBD1

CDR3: ASSRGPQAQY
V: TRBV3-1
D: NA

CDR3: ASSLGIGYT
V: TRBV5-1
D: NA

CDR3: AISPGQGDRSPLH
V: TRBV10-3
D: TRBD1

CDR3: AIGRDRGDEQF
V: TRBV10-3
D: TRBD1

CDR3: ATSEYLNNEQF
V: TRBV24-1
D: NA

CDR3: ASSFFGLELRDEQF
V: TRBV5-1
D: TRBD2

CDR3: SASLKPGTTSGEQY
V: TRBV20-1
D: NA

CDR3: ASSPGGHSPLH
V: TRBV7-9
D: NA

CDR3: ASAPGLGYTDTQY
V: TRBV7-7
D: TRBD2

CDR3: ASSQDGVSYEQY
V: TRBV3-1
D: NA

CDR3: ASSQAQGIYNEQF
V: TRBV6-1
D: NA

CDR3: SARDAGLAAGELF
V: TRBV20-1
D: TRBD2

CDR3: SANRPYLNQETQY
V: TRBV20-1
D: NA

CDR3: ASSLGGGGGWTEAF
V: TRBV7-9
D: NA

CDR3: ASSSVPLSSYNEQF
V: TRBV6-5
D: NA

CDR3: ACCQDSGLAGPRGELF
V: TRBV3-1
D: TRBD2

CDR3: ASSPNTGGRTDTQY
V: TRBV11-2
D: TRBD1

CDR3: SASRRRAYEQY
V: TRBV20-1
D: NA

CDR3: SARWDRAYEQY
V: TRBV20-1
D: TRBD1

CDR3: ASGRQGGYT
V: TRBV12-3/TRBV12-4
D: TRBD1

CDR3: ASSGQGAEQPQH
V: TRBV12-3/TRBV12-4
D: TRBD1

CDR3: ASSPGTQLIGNEQF
V: TRBV13
D: NA

CDR3: ASSLGVGDNQPQH
V: TRBV5-1
D: NA

CDR3: ASSFSGGELF
V: TRBV12-3/TRBV12-4
D: NA

CDR3: ASSYTDRRMNTGELF
V: TRBV5-1
D: NA

CDR3: ASRMNRVGDTQY
V: TRBV5-1
D: NA

CDR3: ASSPRSERAHPHEQF
V: TRBV7-8
D: NA

CDR3: ASSLDHDDSREQF
V: TRBV11-3
D: NA

CDR3: ASSSPRLEVGTQY
V: TRBV7-9
D: NA